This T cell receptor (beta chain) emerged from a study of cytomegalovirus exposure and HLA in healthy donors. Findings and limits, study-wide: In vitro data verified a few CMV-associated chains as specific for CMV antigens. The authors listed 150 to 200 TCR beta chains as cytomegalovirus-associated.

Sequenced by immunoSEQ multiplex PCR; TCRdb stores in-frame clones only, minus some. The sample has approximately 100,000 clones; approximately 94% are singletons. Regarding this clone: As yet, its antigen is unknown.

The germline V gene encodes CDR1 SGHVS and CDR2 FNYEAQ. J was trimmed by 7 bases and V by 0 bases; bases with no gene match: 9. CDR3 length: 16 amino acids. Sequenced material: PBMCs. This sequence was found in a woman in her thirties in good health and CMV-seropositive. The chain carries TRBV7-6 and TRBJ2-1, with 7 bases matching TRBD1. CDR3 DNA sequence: TGTGCCAGCAGCTTAGCAGGGAACAGGGGTACGAATGAGCAGTTCTTC. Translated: CASSLAGNRGTNEQFF.